This record covers a single T cell receptor (beta chain). Its cognate antigen is unknown. The CDR3 has 14 amino acids. In germline, CDR1 is SGHKS, CDR2 YYEKEE (reference sequence). V lost 4 bases to trimming and J lost 0 bases, with 10 bases between them. These data originate in a study of vaccination effects on CD4 cells after COVID-19. Findings and limits, study-wide: Just 1 of 255 vaccine-induced clones in healthy recipients was cross-reactive.

Sequencing was performed with immunoSEQ multiplex PCR; in TCRdb, only in-frame clones are kept and a portion is missing. The sample lists tens of thousands of clones; around 70% were seen once. Sequencing in the ViraFEST assay came after antigen-specific CD4+ T cells had been expanded with viral peptide pools, which were used to stimulate PBMC. Researchers isolated CD4+ T cells once approximately eleven days of culture had elapsed. According to the study, vaccine recipients showed no prior SARS-CoV-2 infection and negative nucleocapsid antibodies. The sequencing here drew on CD4+ T cells from PBMCs cultured with SARS-CoV-2 spike peptides, taken before COVID-19 vaccination. The V and J genes are TRBV5-5 and TRBJ1-1; D is uncertain. The sequence came from a human donor who received a COVID-19 vaccine. Here the CDR3 reads CASSPMELNTEAFF. CDR3 nucleotide sequence: TGTGCCAGCAGCCCCATGGAATTGAACACTGAAGCTTTCTTT.